The 32 T cell receptor beta chains below were found in one sample sequenced in a study of beta chain features in type 1 diabetes. Reverse transcribing all isolated RNA meant expressed TCRB transcripts were sequenced. Produced via immunoSEQ multiplex PCR; TCRdb's table is partial and in-frame only. This table holds roughly 130,000 clones, 9% to 9.5% found once. Sequenced input: central memory CD4+ T cells from blood. The receptors originated from a man between 18 and 35 years old in good health.

This clone was found a few times. Other nucleotide sequences from this sample produce the same CDR3. The chain employs TRBV9 and TRBJ2-5; the D gene is possibly TRBD1 (6 bases). The CDR3 is 14 residues long. Trimming pared 0 bases from V and 5 bases from J, leaving 11 bases between. Germline V gene lookup returns CDR1 SGDLS and CDR2 YYNGEE. The CDR3 DNA is TGTGCCAGCAGCGTAGGTGGGCAGGGGGAGACCCAGTACTTC. Protein product: CASSVGGQGETQYF.

CDR3 region: CASSHTDTQYF. CDR3 nucleotides: TGTGCCAGCAGCCACACAGATACGCAGTATTTT. V usage is TRBV5-6 and J usage is TRBJ2-3; D remains ambiguous. Trimming cost V 4 bases and J 2 bases, with 2 bases left between them. The CDR3 is made up of 11 amino acids. The germline V gene has CDR1 SGHDT and CDR2 YYEEEE.

This clone was seen a handful of times. V and J are TRBV7-3 and TRBJ2-5; 8 nucleotides line up with TRBD2. Looked up from germline, CDR1 is SGHTA and CDR2 is FQGTGA. The CDR3 runs 14 residues. V lost 5 bases, J lost 5 bases, and 7 bases stayed unmatched. The CDR3 coding sequence is TGTGCCAGCAGCCGGGGGAGCGGGGGTGAGACCCAGTACTTC. Its translation: CASSRGSGGETQYF.

This clone has ten or more counts. The DNA of the CDR3 is TGTGCCTGGAGTGTTCCCGACAGGGACCGCGATAAGACCCAGTACTTC. This sequence encodes CAWSVPDRDRDKTQYF. This rearrangement joins TRBV30 to TRBJ2-5; 7 bases fit TRBD1. The V gene end was trimmed by 0 bases and the J gene end by 6 bases; junction bases not matched to a gene: 13. Germline loops: CDR1 GTSNPN, CDR2 SVGIG (reference sequence). The CDR3 has 16 residues.

The chain carries TRBV28 and TRBJ1-5, with D perhaps matching TRBD1 (6 bases). There are 17 residues in the CDR3. Germline CDR1 MDHEN, CDR2 SYDVKM. Trimming took off 3 bases at V and 2 bases at J, with 17 bases between the two ends. The CDR3 is CASSLGAATKRNQPQHF. CDR3 DNA sequence: TGTGCCAGCAGTTTGGGGGCAGCGACTAAACGCAATCAGCCCCAGCATTTT.

The chain recombines TRBV4-3 with TRBJ2-3; tentatively, D is TRBD2 (6 bases). Per germline, CDR1 LGHNA and CDR2 YSLEER. Trimming pared 0 bases from V and 4 bases from J, leaving 14 bases between. The CDR3 runs 16 residues. The CDR3 sequence is CASSQDGATGADTQYF. Here the CDR3 DNA reads TGCGCCAGCAGCCAAGATGGGGCCACGGGGGCAGATACGCAGTATTTT.

The chain recombines TRBV7-8 with TRBJ2-3; unclear D gene. CDR1 and CDR2 (germline): SGHVS, FQNEAQ. This CDR3 spans 16 amino acids. V was trimmed by 0 bases and J by 4 bases, leaving 14 bases between them. CDR3 loop: CASSLATSQFPDTQYF. The CDR3 DNA reads as TGTGCCAGCAGCTTAGCGACTTCCCAATTTCCAGATACGCAGTATTTT.

The chain uses TRBV4-2 and TRBJ2-5, with D possibly matching TRBD2 (5 bases). In germline, CDR1 is LGHNA, CDR2 YNFKEQ. The CDR3 has 15 residues. Between the trimmed V and J ends, which lost 4 bases and 5 bases, there was a span of 17 bases. The CDR3 loop is CASSLRADEGETQYF. For the CDR3, the DNA is TGTGCCAGCAGCCTCCGGGCCGATGAGGGTGAGACCCAGTACTTC.

This chain joins TRBV4-3 and TRBJ1-2, with a tentative D call TRBD1 (6 bases). The CDR3 runs to 14 residues. V was clipped by 4 bases and J by 5 bases, with 14 bases between them. Germline-derived CDR1 and CDR2 are LGHNA and YSLEER. CDR3 residues: CASSPGDAMYGYTF. The CDR3 coding sequence is TGCGCCAGCAGCCCAGGGGACGCTATGTATGGCTACACCTTC.

J is TRBJ2-2 and V is TRBV4-3; D uncertain. The CDR3 consists of 15 residues. CDR1 and CDR2 from the germline V gene are LGHNA and YSLEER. V lost 1 base and J lost 2, with 8 bases in between. CDR3 sequence (DNA): TGCGCCAGCAGCCAAGTTGGGCGAAACACCGGGGAGCTGTTTTTT. Protein: CASSQVGRNTGELFF.

This clone was counted between two and nine times. The V and J genes are TRBV30 and TRBJ1-5, with unresolved D. From germline, CDR1 is GTSNPN and CDR2 SVGIG (reference sequence). The CDR3 covers 14 residues. The ends were cut back, 0 bases at V and 9 bases at J, with 15 bases in the middle. CDR3 sequence reads: CAWSVHGGRRPQHF. CDR3 DNA: TGTGCCTGGAGTGTACACGGAGGGAGGAGGCCCCAGCATTTT.

The V gene is TRBV6-5, the J gene TRBJ2-5; maybe TRBD1 (6 bases). The ends were cut back, 5 bases at V and 5 bases at J, with 12 bases in the middle. The CDR3 spans 13 residues. The germline gives CDR1 MNHEY, CDR2 SVGAGI. CDR3 amino acids: CASSGQIRETQYF. CDR3 coding DNA: TGTGCCAGCAGTGGACAGATTCGGGAGACCCAGTACTTC.

The rearrangement joins TRBV4-3 to TRBJ1-4; D is unclear. Trimming stripped 4 bases from V and 0 bases from J, with 15 bases between. This CDR3 comprises 17 residues. Per germline, CDR1 LGHNA and CDR2 YSLEER. CDR3 residues: CASSPGWGAPTNEKLFF. In nucleotides, the CDR3 is TGCGCCAGCAGCCCGGGGTGGGGAGCCCCAACTAATGAAAAACTGTTTTTT.

J is TRBJ2-3 and V is TRBV5-4; 7 bases align to TRBD1. The V gene end was trimmed by 4 bases and the J gene end by 3 bases; junction bases not matched to a gene: 11. Germline lookup yields CDR1 SGHNT and CDR2 YYREEE (reference sequence). CDR3 length: 16 residues. The CDR3 region has the DNA TGTGCCAGCAGCCTTCGTTTCGGGACAGTGACAGATACGCAGTATTTT. Translated, it gives CASSLRFGTVTDTQYF.

This chain joins TRBV12-5 and TRBJ2-5; TRBD1 might be the D (6 bases). V was cut by 6 bases and J by 4 bases, with 12 bases left in between. This CDR3 is built from 13 residues. Germline assignment: CDR1 LGHNT and CDR2 FRNRAP. CDR3 amino acids: CASGPGVPETQYF. As DNA, the CDR3 is TGTGCTAGTGGCCCAGGGGTGCCAGAGACCCAGTACTTC.

This clone was picked up a small number of times. This chain connects TRBV6-5 to TRBJ1-1; 8 nucleotides match TRBD1. This CDR3 is built from 15 residues. Germline loops: CDR1 MNHEY, CDR2 SVGAGI. Losses at the gene ends were 5 bases for V and 4 bases for J; bases not matched to a gene: 9. In DNA form, the CDR3 reads TGTGCCAGCAGTCCCCTCGGACAGGGTGGCACTGAAGCTTTCTTT. It yields the protein CASSPLGQGGTEAFF.

This clone was seen only a few times. The chain is built from TRBV18 and TRBJ2-1; TRBD2 aligns across 7 bases. The trim removed 1 base at V and 4 bases at J, leaving 4 bases unmatched. This CDR3 region has 15 residues. The germline V gene has CDR1 KGHSH and CDR2 LQKENI. DNA of the CDR3: TGTGCCAGCTCACCACTAACGGGGGGTTACAATGAGCAGTTCTTC. Protein: CASSPLTGGYNEQFF.

The chain carries TRBV19 and TRBJ1-2; 7 bases align to TRBD1. Germline loops: CDR1 LNHDA, CDR2 SQIVND (reference sequence). Trimming at V came to 6 bases and at J to 3 bases, leaving 4 bases not matched to a gene. CDR3 size: 13 residues. The CDR3 reads CASSYGTDYGYTF. The CDR3 nucleotides are TGTGCCAGTAGCTACGGGACAGACTATGGCTACACCTTC.

For the CDR3, the DNA is TGTGCCAGCAGCTTGAGGGGGCCGGGGACCGGGGAGCTGTTTTTT. It encodes CASSLRGPGTGELFF. The V call is TRBV11-3, the J call TRBJ2-2; 7 bases line up with TRBD1. Germline V gene sequence: CDR1 SGHNT, CDR2 YENEEA. This CDR3 region has 15 residues. The V and J ends lost 3 bases and 5 bases, in that order; junction bases with no gene match: 6. The complete variable domain, with remaining parts taken from reference TRBV11-3 and TRBJ2-2, reads EAGVVQSPRYKIIEKKQPVAFWCNPISGHNTLYWYLQNLGQGPELLIRYENEEAVDDSQLPKDRFSAERLKGVDSTLKIQPAELGDSAVYLCASSLRGPGTGELFFGEGSRLTVL.

This clone was detected a few times. The V gene is TRBV5-1, the J gene TRBJ1-5; 12 nucleotides agree with TRBD1. After removal of 4 bases from V and 4 bases from J, the junction contained 3 bases not matched to a gene. Germline lookup yields CDR1 SGHRS and CDR2 YFSETQ. The CDR3 spans 15 residues. The CDR3 sequence is CASSRGQGANQPQHF. Written as DNA, the CDR3 is TGCGCCAGCAGCAGGGGACAGGGGGCGAATCAGCCCCAGCATTTT.

This clone was detected only a few times. The chain carries TRBV7-2 and TRBJ2-2; no clear D gene. This CDR3 region has 14 residues. V dropped 7 bases and J dropped 3 bases, with 12 bases sitting between them. Germline-derived CDR1 and CDR2 are SGHTA and FQGNSA. The CDR3, as DNA: TGTGCCAGCATCCCATCTAGGCACACCGGGGAGCTGTTTTTT. Translation gives CASIPSRHTGELFF.

This clone occurred a few times. The same CDR3 also results from other DNA sequences found in this sample. The chain uses TRBV5-1 and TRBJ2-5; tentative D call: TRBD2 (5 bases). Germline V gene lookup returns CDR1 SGHRS and CDR2 YFSETQ. The ends were cut back, 5 bases at V and 3 bases at J, with 17 bases in the middle. CDR3 length: 15 amino acids. The CDR3 sequence: CASREAPGNEETQYF. The CDR3 DNA is TGCGCCAGCAGGGAGGCCCCGGGAAACGAAGAGACCCAGTACTTC. Using reference TRBV5-1 and TRBJ2-5 for the parts outside the CDR3, the full variable domain is KAGVTQTPRYLIKTRGQQVTLSCSPISGHRSVSWYQQTPGQGLQFLFEYFSETQRNKGNFPGRFSGRQFSNSRSEMNVSTLELGDSALYLCASREAPGNEETQYFGPGTRLLVL.

At least ten counts were recorded for this clone. The chain employs TRBV5-4 and TRBJ2-3; D unresolved. The CDR3 totals 14 residues. Trimming pared 0 bases from V and 4 bases from J, leaving 9 bases between. Looked up from germline, CDR1 is SGHNT and CDR2 is YYREEE (reference sequence). CDR3 loop: CASSLEMAADTQYF. The DNA for the CDR3 is TGTGCCAGCAGCTTGGAGATGGCCGCAGATACGCAGTATTTT.

The chain recombines TRBV11-2 with TRBJ2-5; D is uncertain. Germline values: CDR1 SGHAT, CDR2 FQNNGV. V was cut by 5 bases and J by 2 bases, with 12 bases left in between. This CDR3 comprises 14 residues. Written as DNA, the CDR3 is TGTGCCAGCAGCCCCAAGCTGCAACAAGAGACCCAGTACTTC. Its translation is CASSPKLQQETQYF.

The CDR3 loop reads CASSGTSGGRQETQYF. The CDR3 bases are TGCGCCAGCAGCGGTACTAGCGGGGGGAGGCAAGAGACCCAGTACTTC. The rearrangement joins TRBV5-1 to TRBJ2-5, with 12 bases fitting TRBD2. The CDR3 length is 16 residues. Germline-derived CDR1 and CDR2 are SGHRS and YFSETQ. With 4 bases clipped from V and 2 bases from J, the junction kept 6 bases outside the gene matches.

The chain joins TRBV18 to TRBJ2-1, with 10 bases identical to TRBD1. There are 17 residues in the CDR3. The V and J ends lost 1 base and 8 bases, in that order; junction bases with no gene match: 11. In germline, CDR1 is KGHSH, CDR2 LQKENI. The DNA of the CDR3 is TGTGCCAGCTCACCACTTGGACAGGGGGGGCCCTTGGATGAGCAGTTCTTC. Protein: CASSPLGQGGPLDEQFF.

This clone turned up a few times. The chain joins TRBV7-2 to TRBJ2-2, with 10 bases lining up with TRBD2. Germline trimming cut 4 bases from V and 6 bases from J; bases unmatched to any gene: 5. Germline CDR1 SGHTA, CDR2 FQGNSA. The CDR3 has 15 residues. The CDR3 DNA reads as TGTGCCAGCAGCTATCCTAGCGGGGGCGCCGGGGAGCTGTTTTTT. This sequence encodes CASSYPSGGAGELFF.

This clone occurred a few times. CDR3 in amino acids: CASSKRTGVEQYF. The CDR3 DNA sequence: TGTGCCAGCAGCAAACGGACAGGGGTCGAGCAGTACTTC. The chain carries TRBV7-2 and TRBJ2-7, with 9 bases lining up with TRBD1. V was pared by 5 bases and J by 6 bases, with 5 bases of the junction left unmatched. The germline CDR1 and CDR2 sequences are SGHTA and FQGNSA. The CDR3 is 13 residues long.

The table lists this clone with a few counts. This chain uses TRBV7-3 with TRBJ2-1; TRBD2 agrees at 9 bases. The CDR3 length is 14 residues. CDR1 is SGHTA and CDR2 is FQGTGA in the germline V gene. The ends lost 6 bases at V and 10 bases at J; junction bases unmatched: 10. The CDR3 nucleotides read TGTGCCAGCAGGCTAGCGGGGAAGCTTTGGGAGCAGTTCTTC. This gives the protein CASRLAGKLWEQFF.

This clone was seen more than once but under ten times. This chain links TRBV20-1 with TRBJ2-7, with D unresolved. Trimming stripped 5 bases from V and 5 bases from J, with 10 bases between. CDR3 length equals 11 residues. Looked up from germline, CDR1 is DFQATT and CDR2 is SNEGSKA (reference sequence). The CDR3 sequence is CSALYIDEQYF. Here the CDR3 DNA reads TGCAGTGCTCTTTACATCGACGAGCAGTACTTC.

The V call is TRBV28, the J call TRBJ1-5; D remains ambiguous. V lost 7 bases and J 4 bases, leaving 14 bases between the germline ends. CDR1 and CDR2 (germline): MDHEN, SYDVKM. The CDR3 runs 14 residues. CDR3 region: CASTYRTGNQPQHF. Written as DNA, the CDR3 is TGTGCCAGCACTTACCGGACGGGGAATCAGCCCCAGCATTTT.

CDR3 loop: CASSQDLGLDYEQYF. DNA for the CDR3: TGTGCCAGCAGCCAAGATTTGGGACTAGACTACGAGCAGTACTTC. The rearrangement joins TRBV4-2 to TRBJ2-7; 8 bases match TRBD2. The CDR3 has 15 residues. In germline, CDR1 is LGHNA, CDR2 YNFKEQ. The junction had 4 bases not matched to a gene; V was cut back by 0 bases and J by 3 bases.